Shown below are 28 T cell receptor beta chains from a single sample sequenced in a study of human T cells and chemical hapten exposure. TCRdb re-analysed the RACE reads in MiXCR, keeping a single row per CDR3 protein. The sample records approximately 320,000 distinct CDR3 sequences, around 5.5% being singletons. Time point of the sample: pre-sensitization, week 0. The treatment: therapeutic diphenylcyclopropenone sensitization with weekly scalp DPC. The sequenced sample was whole blood, obtained in connection with sensitization to the hapten diphenylcyclopropenone (DPC). Receptors were obtained from a woman younger than 35 with alopecia areata. Some clones in this sample may be carry-over from other donors' samples.

This clonotype was recorded many times. The rearrangement uses TRBV20-1 and TRBJ1-1, with 8 bases aligning to TRBD1. The trim removed 3 bases at V and 4 bases at J, leaving 7 bases unmatched. The germline CDR1 and CDR2 sequences are DFQATT and SNEGSKA (reference sequence). CDR3 length: 14 amino acids. CDR3 sequence: CSARRTGRGTEAFF. The DNA for the CDR3 is TGCAGTGCTAGGAGGACAGGGAGGGGCACTGAAGCTTTCTTT.

This clonotype showed up many times. The CDR3 is CASSPTQSGSTEAFF. CDR3 nucleotide sequence: TGCGCCAGCAGCCCGACCCAAAGTGGTTCCACTGAAGCTTTCTTT. V and J are TRBV5-1 and TRBJ1-1; unclear D gene. The germline CDR1 and CDR2 sequences are SGHRS and YFSETQ. V gave up 4 bases and J gave up 4 bases, with 17 bases separating them. This CDR3 has 15 amino acids.

This rearrangement joins TRBV6-5 to TRBJ1-6; D not resolved. Trimming removed 0 bases from V and 7 bases from J, with 16 bases in between. Germline V gene data show CDR1 as MNHEY and CDR2 as SVGAGI. There are 17 residues in the CDR3. This CDR3 reads CASSYSINHGPNSPLHF. The CDR3, as DNA: TGTGCCAGCAGTTACTCGATTAATCACGGACCCAATTCACCCCTCCACTTT.

The V call is TRBV11-2, the J call TRBJ2-3; 12 nucleotides agree with TRBD2. This CDR3 is 16 amino acids long. Germline V CDR1 and CDR2: SGHAT, FQNNGV. The ends lost 4 bases at V and 1 base at J; junction bases unmatched: 3. In DNA form, the CDR3 reads TGTGCCAGCAGCTCCAGACTAGCGGGGGGCACAGATACGCAGTATTTT. As protein: CASSSRLAGGTDTQYF.

This clonotype was found many times. The gene calls are TRBV7-2 and TRBJ1-2; D not resolved. This CDR3 comprises 16 residues. In germline, CDR1 is SGHTA, CDR2 FQGNSA. The V end lost 8 bases, the J end lost 0 bases, and 19 bases lay between the germline ends. This CDR3 is CASGSSQSSANYGYTF. CDR3 bases: TGTGCCAGCGGTTCCTCCCAGAGCAGCGCTAACTATGGCTACACCTTC. Together with reference TRBV7-2 and TRBJ1-2, the CDR3 gives the full variable domain: GAGVSQSPSNKVTEKGKDVELRCDPISGHTALYWYRQSLGQGLEFLIYFQGNSAPDKSGLPSDRFSAERTGGSVSTLTIQRTQQEDSAVYLCASGSSQSSANYGYTFGSGTRLTVV.

At least ten counts were recorded for this clonotype. The chain links TRBV20-1 to TRBJ2-7, with 8 bases identical to TRBD1. The V segment lost 4 bases and the J segment 2 bases; nucleotides outside the gene matches: 4. The CDR3 length is 13 residues. Germline lookup yields CDR1 DFQATT and CDR2 SNEGSKA (reference sequence). In DNA, the CDR3 is TGCAGTGCTAATGGACAGGGTACCTACGAGCAGTACTTC. Translated: CSANGQGTYEQYF.

The chain joins TRBV6-5 to TRBJ2-2, with D tentatively TRBD1 (6 bases). CDR3 length: 15 residues. Germline V gives CDR1 MNHEY, CDR2 SVGAGI. Trimming stripped 4 bases from V and 0 bases from J, with 9 bases between. The CDR3 coding sequence is TGTGCCAGCAGTTGGGACACACCGAACACCGGGGAGCTGTTTTTT. The encoded protein is CASSWDTPNTGELFF.

This clonotype has a count of ten or more. V and J are TRBV5-6 and TRBJ1-1; unclear D gene. CDR3 length: 13 amino acids. Germline lookup yields CDR1 SGHDT and CDR2 YYEEEE. V lost 0 bases to trimming and J lost 1 base, with 4 bases between them. In DNA, the CDR3 is TGTGCCAGCAGCTTGGCCCCGAACACTGAAGCTTTCTTT. It yields the protein CASSLAPNTEAFF.

This clonotype has just a few counts. This chain uses TRBV7-9 with TRBJ2-7; 10 bases are a match to TRBD1. Trimming cost V 4 bases and J 3 bases; bases outside gene matches: 3. This CDR3 spans 14 amino acids. Germline CDR1 SEHNR, CDR2 FQNEAQ (reference sequence). The CDR3 sequence is CASSSRTGGYEQYF. Here the CDR3 DNA reads TGTGCCAGCAGCTCTAGGACAGGGGGCTACGAGCAGTACTTC.

This clonotype came up many times. The CDR3 region is CSVEDRGTVSYNEQFF. The CDR3 nucleotides are TGCAGCGTTGAGGATAGGGGGACAGTGTCCTACAATGAGCAGTTCTTC. The chain employs TRBV29-1 and TRBJ2-1; 7 bases map to TRBD1. The J segment lost 1 base and the V segment lost 3 bases, leaving 9 bases of the junction unmatched. The CDR3 sequence is 16 residues long. Per the germline V gene, CDR1 is SQVTM and CDR2 is ANQGSEA.

Ten or more counts support this clonotype. The J gene is TRBJ1-2, the V gene TRBV6-2 or TRBV6-3, with unresolved D. This CDR3 is 14 amino acids long. Germline V gene lookup returns CDR1 MNHEY and CDR2 SVGEGT. V lost 7 bases to trimming and J lost 0 bases, with 12 bases between them. The CDR3 coding sequence is TGTGCCAGCATCCTTGCGGGAACTAACTATGGCTACACCTTC. It is translated as CASILAGTNYGYTF.

This clonotype appeared many times. CDR3 nucleotide sequence: TGTGCCAGCAGTTTATGGGGCCAGGGGGGCTACGAGCAGTACTTC. Residues: CASSLWGQGGYEQYF. The rearrangement links TRBV27 to TRBJ2-7; D is perhaps TRBD1 (7 bases). From germline, CDR1 is MNHEY and CDR2 SMNVEV (reference sequence). The CDR3 consists of 15 residues. Trimming cost V 1 base and J 3 bases, with 13 bases left between them.

The sample holds many counts of this clonotype. The chain carries TRBV20-1 and TRBJ1-1; D may be TRBD1 (6 bases). The CDR3 sequence is 15 residues long. The germline V gene has CDR1 DFQATT and CDR2 SNEGSKA (reference sequence). V lost 0 bases and J lost 3, with 14 bases in between. CDR3 residues: CSARDWGTGHTEAFF. The CDR3 nucleotides read TGCAGTGCTAGAGATTGGGGAACAGGGCACACTGAAGCTTTCTTT.

This clonotype was observed at least ten times. V usage is TRBV2 and J usage is TRBJ2-3; 9 bases agree with TRBD2. This CDR3 region has 16 residues. V lost 5 bases, J lost 4 bases, and 10 bases stayed unmatched. Germline assignment: CDR1 SNHLY and CDR2 FYNNEI. CDR3 sequence reads: CASSIPSGAWADTQYF. The CDR3 nucleotides are TGTGCCAGCAGTATCCCTAGCGGGGCATGGGCAGATACGCAGTATTTT.

This clonotype has a handful of counts. V usage is TRBV5-6 and J usage is TRBJ2-7; tentative D call: TRBD1 (6 bases). V lost 5 bases and J lost 5, with 23 bases in between. CDR3 size: 16 residues. Germline V CDR1 and CDR2: SGHDT, YYEEEE. This chain's CDR3 is CASSLWGDRPSDEQYF. In DNA form, the CDR3 reads TGTGCCAGCAGTCTCTGGGGCGACAGGCCTTCGGACGAGCAGTACTTC.

This clonotype was detected only a few times. V is TRBV20-1 and J is TRBJ2-3; 7 bases map to TRBD1. The V gene's germline CDR1 is DFQATT and CDR2 SNEGSKA (reference sequence). Unmatched junction bases numbered 5, after V lost 6 bases and J lost 2 bases. This CDR3 is 13 amino acids long. For the CDR3, the DNA is TGCAGTGCCCGACAGGGATACACAGATACGCAGTATTTT. As protein: CSARQGYTDTQYF.

The chain links TRBV6-1 to TRBJ1-4, with TRBD1 matching over 8 bases. The CDR3 spans 14 residues. The ends lost 3 bases at V and 7 bases at J; junction bases unmatched: 4. Germline V lookup: CDR1 MNHNS, CDR2 SASEGT. The CDR3 here is CASSDQGAAEKLFF. CDR3 DNA sequence: TGTGCCAGCAGTGATCAGGGGGCGGCTGAAAAACTGTTTTTT.

This clonotype has a handful of counts. The V and J genes are TRBV20-1 and TRBJ1-4; no definite D call. Germline-derived CDR1 and CDR2 are DFQATT and SNEGSKA (reference sequence). The CDR3 covers 14 residues. V lost 6 bases and J lost 4, with 15 bases in between. The chain's CDR3 is CSAPSDTNNEKLFF. DNA of the CDR3: TGCAGTGCCCCTTCAGACACAAATAATGAAAAACTGTTTTTT.

This clonotype was seen ten or more times. In nucleotides, the CDR3 is TGTGCCAGCCTCGGACAGTTTGGCTACACCTTC. This encodes CASLGQFGYTF. This chain links TRBV6-2 or TRBV6-3 with TRBJ1-2; tentatively, D is TRBD1 (6 bases). This CDR3 contains 11 residues. CDR1 and CDR2 (germline): MNHEY, SVGEGT. The germline V and J ends were trimmed by 8 bases and 7 bases, with 11 bases remaining between them.

This clonotype was seen a few times. The chain combines TRBV3-1 with TRBJ1-6; tentatively, D is TRBD1 (5 bases). The CDR3 spans 17 residues. Germline V gene lookup returns CDR1 LGHDT and CDR2 YNNKEL (reference sequence). V gave up 4 bases and J gave up 0 bases, with 13 bases separating them. CDR3 in amino acids: CASSREGHSSYNSPLHF. CDR3 DNA: TGTGCCAGCAGCCGAGAGGGGCACAGCTCCTATAATTCACCCCTCCACTTT.

The rearrangement uses TRBV6-2 or TRBV6-3 and TRBJ2-1, with 14 bases lining up with TRBD2. V trimming: 5 bases; J trimming: 0 bases; junction bases outside the gene matches: 3. CDR3 length: 17 amino acids. Per the germline V gene, CDR1 is MNHEY and CDR2 is SVGEGT. The CDR3 DNA follows: TGTGCCAGCAGTCGGGGACTAGCGGGGGCCTCCTACAATGAGCAGTTCTTC. Translation: CASSRGLAGASYNEQFF.

This clonotype came up many times. V gene TRBV29-1 combines with J gene TRBJ1-1, with D hard to call. CDR3 size: 12 residues. V dropped 5 bases and J dropped 5 bases, with 12 bases sitting between them. The germline V gene has CDR1 SQVTM and CDR2 ANQGSEA. DNA for the CDR3: TGCAGCGTTCAGTGGGCTATGACTGAAGCTTTCTTT. Protein: CSVQWAMTEAFF. Filled out from reference TRBV29-1 and TRBJ1-1, the complete variable domain reads SAVISQKPSRDICQRGTSLTIQCQVDSQVTMMFWYRQQPGQSLTLIATANQGSEATYESGFVIDKFPISRPNLTFSTLTVSNMSPEDSSIYLCSVQWAMTEAFFGQGTRLTVV.

This clonotype was seen a few times. The gene calls are TRBV5-1 and TRBJ1-1, with D uncertain. V lost 3 bases and J 7 bases, leaving 10 bases between the germline ends. Germline V lookup: CDR1 SGHRS, CDR2 YFSETQ. This CDR3 region has 12 residues. The CDR3: CASSYPGFEAFF. The DNA of the CDR3 is TGCGCCAGCAGCTATCCGGGGTTTGAAGCTTTCTTT. The whole variable domain, remainder taken from reference TRBV5-1 and TRBJ1-1, is KAGVTQTPRYLIKTRGQQVTLSCSPISGHRSVSWYQQTPGQGLQFLFEYFSETQRNKGNFPGRFSGRQFSNSRSEMNVSTLELGDSALYLCASSYPGFEAFFGQGTRLTVV.

In its sample, this clonotype was seen many times. The chain recombines TRBV4-3 with TRBJ1-4; 8 bases are shared with TRBD1. The germline CDR1 and CDR2 sequences are LGHNA and YSLEER. The trim removed 2 bases at V and 1 base at J, leaving 6 bases unmatched. The CDR3 loop spans 17 amino acids. The CDR3 nucleotides read TGCGCCAGCAGCCAAATGGACAGGGTTGGAACTAATGAAAAACTGTTTTTT. Amino acid sequence: CASSQMDRVGTNEKLFF.

This clonotype was observed many times. The chain couples TRBV5-5 to TRBJ1-5; D is perhaps TRBD1 (6 bases). Germline V gene lookup returns CDR1 SGHKS and CDR2 YYEKEE (reference sequence). V gave up 2 bases and J gave up 5 bases, with 14 bases separating them. CDR3 size: 15 residues. In nucleotides, the CDR3 is TGTGCCAGCAGCTTAACGACAGGAGGCCATCAGCCCCAGCATTTT. Amino acid sequence: CASSLTTGGHQPQHF.

This chain joins TRBV7-9 and TRBJ1-4; TRBD1 matches at 9 bases. This CDR3 region has 14 residues. V was pared by 5 bases and J by 7 bases, with 5 bases of the junction left unmatched. Per the germline V gene, CDR1 is SEHNR and CDR2 is FQNEAQ (reference sequence). DNA for the CDR3: TGTGCCAGCAGCCCCGGGACAGGGAGTGAAAAACTGTTTTTT. As protein: CASSPGTGSEKLFF.

In its sample, this clonotype was seen a few times. The chain recombines TRBV5-4 with TRBJ2-3, with 10 positions matching TRBD2. This CDR3 has 17 residues. CDR1 SGHNT and CDR2 YYREEE come from the germline V gene (reference sequence). V lost 0 bases to trimming and J lost 0 bases; unmatched junction nucleotides: 4. The CDR3 DNA reads as TGTGCCAGCAGCTTGGCCGTACTAGCGGGGAGCACAGATACGCAGTATTTT. Amino acids: CASSLAVLAGSTDTQYF.

V is TRBV14 and J is TRBJ2-3; TRBD1 agrees at 7 bases. Losses at the gene ends were 0 bases for V and 3 bases for J; bases not matched to a gene: 9. In germline, CDR1 is SGHDN, CDR2 FVKESK. The CDR3 totals 17 residues. CDR3 protein: CASSQDFHRGQTDTQYF. The CDR3 nucleotides read TGTGCCAGCAGCCAAGATTTCCACAGGGGTCAGACAGATACGCAGTATTTT.